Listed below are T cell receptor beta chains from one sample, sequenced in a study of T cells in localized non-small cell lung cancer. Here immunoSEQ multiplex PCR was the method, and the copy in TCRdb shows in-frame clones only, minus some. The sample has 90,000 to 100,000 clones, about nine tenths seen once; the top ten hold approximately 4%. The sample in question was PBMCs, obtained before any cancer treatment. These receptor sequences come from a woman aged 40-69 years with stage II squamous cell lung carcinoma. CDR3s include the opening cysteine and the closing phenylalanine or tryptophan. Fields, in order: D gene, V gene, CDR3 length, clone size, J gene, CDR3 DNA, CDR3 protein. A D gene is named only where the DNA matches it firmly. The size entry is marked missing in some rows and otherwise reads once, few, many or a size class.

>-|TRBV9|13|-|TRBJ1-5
TGTGCCAGCAGCGCGGGCCCCAATCAGCCCCAGCATTTT
CASSAGPNQPQHF
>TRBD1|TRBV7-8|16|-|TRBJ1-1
TGTGCCAGCAGCTTTAGGGGGCGAGGCTCGTACACTGAAGCTTTCTTT
CASSFRGRGSYTEAFF
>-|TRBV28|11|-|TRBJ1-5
TGTGCCAGCAGGTCTACAGGGTCGAAGCATTTT
CASRSTGSKHF
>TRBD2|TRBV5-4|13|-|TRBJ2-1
TGTGCCAGCAGCTTGGCCCTTAGCGGGGGGGAGTTCTTC
CASSLALSGGEFF
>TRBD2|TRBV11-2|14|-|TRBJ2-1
TGTGCCAGCAGCTTAGAAGCGGGATTCAATGAGCAGTTCTTC
CASSLEAGFNEQFF
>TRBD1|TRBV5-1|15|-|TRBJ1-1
TGCGCCAGCAGCTTTGCAGGGGGCCGGGACACTGAAGCTTTCTTT
CASSFAGGRDTEAFF
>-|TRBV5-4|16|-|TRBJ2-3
TGTGCCAGCAGCTTGGGTACTAGCATTGAACCAGATACGCAGTATTTT
CASSLGTSIEPDTQYF
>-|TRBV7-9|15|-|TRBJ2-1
TGTGCCAGCACCCAACTGGGGGGGCCGTACAATGAGCAGTTCTTC
CASTQLGGPYNEQFF
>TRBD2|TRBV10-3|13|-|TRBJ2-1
TGTGCCATCAATCCTAGCGGGAGTAATGAGCAGTTCTTC
CAINPSGSNEQFF
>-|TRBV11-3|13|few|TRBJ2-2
TGTGCCAGCAGCTGGTCCGGGACCGGGGAGCTGTTTTTT
CASSWSGTGELFF
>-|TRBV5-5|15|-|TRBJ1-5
TGTGCCAGCAGCTTGCAACCGGTGGGCAATCAGCCCCAGCATTTT
CASSLQPVGNQPQHF